The 26 T cell receptor beta chains given below trace back to one sample, sequenced in a study of T cell changes during pregnancy in multiple sclerosis. Libraries were prepared by immunoSEQ multiplex PCR; TCRdb keeps only in-frame clonotypes and omits some of them. This table holds about 38,000 clones, around 91% found once. Sequenced material: CD8+ T cells from peripheral blood mononuclear cells, taken in the second trimester of pregnancy. These receptors all come from a female donor with multiple sclerosis, enrolled in a pregnancy study.

This rearrangement joins TRBV7-6 to TRBJ2-3, with TRBD2 identical over 10 bases. V lost 5 bases and J lost 5; bases outside the gene matches: 7. Germline CDR1 is SGHVS and CDR2 is FNYEAQ. The CDR3 runs to 15 residues. CDR3 bases: TGTGCCAGCAGCCCCACTAGCGGGGTAAGAGATACGCAGTATTTT. Translating it yields CASSPTSGVRDTQYF. Based on the CDR3 plus reference TRBV7-6 and TRBJ2-3, the full variable domain is GAGVSQSPRYKVTKRGQDVALRCDPISGHVSLYWYRQALGQGPEFLTYFNYEAQQDKSGLPNDRFSAERPEGSISTLTIQRTEQRDSAMYRCASSPTSGVRDTQYFGPGTRLTVL.

V usage is TRBV11-2 and J usage is TRBJ2-1; D unclear. The CDR3 spans 16 residues. Trimming took off 3 bases at V and 0 bases at J, with 12 bases between the two ends. Germline loops: CDR1 SGHAT, CDR2 FQNNGV. Written as DNA, the CDR3 is TGTGCCAGCAGCTTCCACTACCTTGCCTCCTACAATGAGCAGTTCTTC. Encoded protein: CASSFHYLASYNEQFF.

This clone was picked up one time. This chain uses TRBV6-5 with TRBJ2-7; 7 bases map to TRBD1. The CDR3 has 16 amino acids. V lost 0 bases to trimming and J lost 2 bases; unmatched junction nucleotides: 7. The germline V gene encodes CDR1 MNHEY and CDR2 SVGAGI. The CDR3 region has the DNA TGTGCCAGCAGTTACTCGTCTGGGACAGCTGCCTACGAGCAGTACTTC. This translates into CASSYSSGTAAYEQYF.

This chain joins TRBV6-1 and TRBJ1-1; 9 bases line up with TRBD1. Losses at the gene ends were 0 bases for V and 6 bases for J; bases not matched to a gene: 5. CDR3 length: 15 amino acids. Germline CDR1 is MNHNS and CDR2 is SASEGT. The CDR3 loop is CASSEATGGAPEAFF. The CDR3 coding sequence is TGTGCCAGCAGTGAAGCTACAGGGGGCGCCCCTGAAGCTTTCTTT.

This rearrangement joins TRBV6-6 to TRBJ2-7, with D possibly being TRBD1 (5 bases). V was shortened by 2 bases and J by 1 base, with 12 bases between the two germline ends. Germline loops: CDR1 MNHNY, CDR2 SVGAGI (reference sequence). CDR3 length: 15 amino acids. DNA for the CDR3: TGTGCCAGCAGTTACCTGGGGCCGAATTCCTACGAGCAGTACTTC. As protein: CASSYLGPNSYEQYF.

The rearrangement joins TRBV6-1 to TRBJ2-7; tentative D call: TRBD2 (5 bases). Germline CDR1 reads MNHNS; CDR2 reads SASEGT. The length of the CDR3 is 14 residues. Trimming removed 2 bases at V and 0 bases at J, with 8 bases between. CDR3 protein: CASSEFGGSYEQYF. The CDR3, as DNA: TGTGCCAGCAGTGAATTCGGAGGCTCCTACGAGCAGTACTTC.

The rearrangement uses TRBV7-9 and TRBJ2-1; TRBD2 agrees at 8 bases. There are 15 residues in the CDR3. Unmatched junction bases numbered 9, after V lost 2 bases and J lost 9 bases. From germline, CDR1 is SEHNR and CDR2 FQNEAQ (reference sequence). The CDR3 DNA is TGTGCCAGCAGCTTACCAGCGGGAGAGGCGAGTGAGCAGTTCTTC. The encoded protein is CASSLPAGEASEQFF. Full variable domain (rest looked up from reference TRBV7-9 and TRBJ2-1): DTGVSQNPRHKITKRGQNVTFRCDPISEHNRLYWYRQTLGQGPEFLTYFQNEAQLEKSRLLSDRFSAERPKGSFSTLEIQRTEQGDSAMYLCASSLPAGEASEQFFGPGTRLTVL.

The V gene is TRBV5-4, the J gene TRBJ2-5; 10 bases line up with TRBD2. The junction had 3 bases not matched to a gene; V was cut back by 4 bases and J by 0 bases. Germline CDR1 and CDR2: SGHNT and YYREEE (reference sequence). The CDR3 loop spans 15 amino acids. The CDR3 sequence is CASSQSGGDQETQYF. The CDR3 nucleotides are TGTGCCAGCAGCCAAAGCGGGGGGGACCAAGAGACCCAGTACTTC. Full variable domain (outside the CDR3, taken from reference TRBV5-4 and TRBJ2-5): ETGVTQSPTHLIKTRGQQVTLRCSSQSGHNTVSWYQQALGQGPQFIFQYYREEENGRGNFPPRFSGLQFPNYSSELNVNALELDDSALYLCASSQSGGDQETQYFGPGTRLLVL.

The V gene is TRBV27, the J gene TRBJ2-5, with D perhaps TRBD2 (6 bases). The CDR3 totals 15 residues. Germline CDR1 is MNHEY and CDR2 is SMNVEV (reference sequence). V lost 2 bases and J lost 2, with 12 bases in between. The CDR3, as DNA: TGTGCCAGCAGTTTAGGGGGGAGGCGGCAAGAGACCCAGTACTTC. This translates into CASSLGGRRQETQYF.

The chain employs TRBV27 and TRBJ2-7, with a tentative D call TRBD2 (6 bases). Trimming pared 7 bases from V and 0 bases from J, leaving 13 bases between. Per the germline V gene, CDR1 is MNHEY and CDR2 is SMNVEV (reference sequence). The CDR3 is 14 amino acids. The CDR3 nucleotides are TGTGCCAGCAAAGTACGGGAGTACTCCTACGAGCAGTACTTC. Amino acids: CASKVREYSYEQYF.

The chain recombines TRBV5-1 with TRBJ1-2; 7 nucleotides line up with TRBD1. The CDR3 runs 14 residues. The germline V gene encodes CDR1 SGHRS and CDR2 YFSETQ. V lost 0 bases and J lost 6; bases outside the gene matches: 5. DNA of the CDR3: TGCGCCAGCAGCTTGGCTACCGGGACAGATGGCTACACCTTC. Translating gives CASSLATGTDGYTF.

The chain employs TRBV27 and TRBJ2-7, with TRBD2 matching 12 bases. The CDR3 has 15 residues. Per germline, CDR1 MNHEY and CDR2 SMNVEV (reference sequence). V lost 6 bases to trimming and J lost 2 bases; unmatched junction nucleotides: 5. CDR3 amino acids: CASRLLAGGAYEQYF. The CDR3 nucleotides are TGTGCCAGCAGATTACTAGCGGGAGGAGCCTACGAGCAGTACTTC.

The J gene is TRBJ1-1, the V gene TRBV2; 9 bases align to TRBD1. Germline CDR1 and CDR2: SNHLY and FYNNEI. The length of the CDR3 is 15 residues. V gave up 1 base and J gave up 7 bases; unmatched junction bases: 7. In nucleotides, the CDR3 is TGTGCCAGCAGTGAAGAACAGGGGGCTTTTGTTGAAGCTTTCTTT. Its protein is CASSEEQGAFVEAFF.

This rearrangement joins TRBV7-9 to TRBJ1-2; the D is unclear. CDR1 and CDR2 (germline): SEHNR, FQNEAQ (reference sequence). Trimming removed 4 bases at V and 7 bases at J, with 16 bases between. The CDR3 is 14 residues long. CDR3 sequence (DNA): TGTGCCAGCAGCTCGGCCGATTGGGCCTCTGGCTACACCTTC. Protein product: CASSSADWASGYTF.

This clone was picked up a small number of times. The CDR3 reads CASSAGTSGYNEQFF. The CDR3, as DNA: TGCGCCAGCAGCGCCGGGACTAGCGGCTACAATGAGCAGTTCTTC. The chain couples TRBV5-1 to TRBJ2-1; 11 bases align to TRBD2. The CDR3 spans 15 residues. Trimming cost V 4 bases and J 3 bases; bases outside gene matches: 3. Germline CDR1 and CDR2: SGHRS and YFSETQ.

The V call is TRBV27, the J call TRBJ2-2; D is undetermined. V was pared by 7 bases and J by 1 base, with 7 bases between. Germline-derived CDR1 and CDR2 are MNHEY and SMNVEV (reference sequence). This CDR3 region has 13 residues. The chain's CDR3 is CASTRQNTGELFF. The CDR3 bases are TGTGCCAGCACGAGGCAGAACACCGGGGAGCTGTTTTTT.

This chain links TRBV5-1 with TRBJ2-7; 9 bases match TRBD1. The J segment lost 2 bases and the V segment lost 2 bases, leaving 5 bases of the junction unmatched. CDR3 length equals 15 residues. Germline CDR1 and CDR2: SGHRS and YFSETQ. The CDR3 here is CASSLQGQGPYEQYF. The CDR3 nucleotides read TGCGCCAGCAGCTTACAGGGACAGGGTCCCTACGAGCAGTACTTC.

V gene TRBV5-1 combines with J gene TRBJ1-1, with 9 bases aligning to TRBD1. This CDR3 is 17 amino acids long. Germline loops: CDR1 SGHRS, CDR2 YFSETQ. With 3 bases clipped from V and 2 bases from J, the junction kept 11 bases outside the gene matches. CDR3 protein: CASSWLPGQGYNTEAFF. In nucleotides, the CDR3 is TGCGCCAGCAGCTGGCTGCCGGGACAGGGATACAACACTGAAGCTTTCTTT.

This chain joins TRBV6-6 and TRBJ2-3; TRBD2 aligns across 9 bases. The CDR3 has 16 amino acids. V shed 0 bases, J shed 2 bases, and the junction held 3 bases outside the gene matches. From germline, CDR1 is MNHNY and CDR2 SVGAGI (reference sequence). The CDR3 DNA is TGTGCCAGCAGTTACTCAGTAGCGGGGGACACAGATACGCAGTATTTT. Protein product: CASSYSVAGDTDTQYF.

J is TRBJ2-2 and V is TRBV7-9; TRBD1 is a possible D gene (6 bases). Germline V gene sequence: CDR1 SEHNR, CDR2 FQNEAQ (reference sequence). V was clipped by 7 bases and J by 5 bases, with 17 bases between them. CDR3 size: 15 residues. This CDR3 is CASTLQRGLTGELFF. CDR3 nucleotides: TGTGCCAGCACCCTCCAGAGGGGGTTGACCGGGGAGCTGTTTTTT.

The chain combines TRBV21-1 with TRBJ2-7; TRBD1, the D gene given by the table, was not confirmed from the DNA. TRBV21-1 is annotated as a pseudogene. This CDR3 is 15 amino acids long. CDR3 loop: CASSTPGTGTHEQYF. The CDR3 DNA is TGTGCCAGCAGCACCCCCGGGACAGGAACCCACGAGCAGTACTTC.

The rearrangement joins TRBV2 to TRBJ1-1; D gene unclear. This CDR3 region has 19 residues. CDR1 SNHLY and CDR2 FYNNEI come from the germline V gene. Between the trimmed V and J ends, which lost 2 bases and 1 base, there was a span of 23 bases. The CDR3 coding sequence is TGTGCCAGCAGTGAATTGAGGGAATCCGGCCTGTTGGGGAACACTGAAGCTTTCTTT. This translates into CASSELRESGLLGNTEAFF.

The V gene is TRBV19, the J gene TRBJ1-4; the D gene is possibly TRBD1 (5 bases). Germline values: CDR1 LNHDA, CDR2 SQIVND (reference sequence). V was cut by 4 bases and J by 10 bases, with 22 bases left in between. This CDR3 comprises 16 residues. CDR3 region: CASSNTPTGEWGKLFF. The CDR3 DNA reads as TGTGCCAGTAGTAACACCCCTACGGGGGAGTGGGGAAAACTGTTTTTT.

CDR3 region: CASSSGTGNQPQHF. CDR3 bases: TGTGCCAGCAGCTCTGGGACAGGGAATCAGCCCCAGCATTTT. This rearrangement joins TRBV7-9 to TRBJ1-5; TRBD1 matches at 9 bases. Germline V lookup: CDR1 SEHNR, CDR2 FQNEAQ (reference sequence). The CDR3 consists of 14 residues. V trimming: 4 bases; J trimming: 4 bases; junction bases outside the gene matches: 2.

The chain employs TRBV6-5 and TRBJ1-2; unclear D gene. The CDR3 has 15 amino acids. The germline V gene encodes CDR1 MNHEY and CDR2 SVGAGI. The V gene lost 0 bases and the J gene lost 4 bases, with 12 bases spanning the gap. The CDR3 protein is CASSYSRVRSYGYTF. The CDR3 bases are TGTGCCAGCAGTTACTCACGGGTGCGGAGCTATGGCTACACCTTC.

This chain joins TRBV27 and TRBJ1-1; TRBD1 is a possible D gene (6 bases). The V end lost 8 bases, the J end lost 3 bases, and 10 bases lay between the germline ends. CDR3 length: 12 residues. Germline V gene sequence: CDR1 MNHEY, CDR2 SMNVEV (reference sequence). Written as DNA, the CDR3 is TGTGCCAGCTCACAGGGTCACACTGAAGCTTTCTTT. This translates into CASSQGHTEAFF.